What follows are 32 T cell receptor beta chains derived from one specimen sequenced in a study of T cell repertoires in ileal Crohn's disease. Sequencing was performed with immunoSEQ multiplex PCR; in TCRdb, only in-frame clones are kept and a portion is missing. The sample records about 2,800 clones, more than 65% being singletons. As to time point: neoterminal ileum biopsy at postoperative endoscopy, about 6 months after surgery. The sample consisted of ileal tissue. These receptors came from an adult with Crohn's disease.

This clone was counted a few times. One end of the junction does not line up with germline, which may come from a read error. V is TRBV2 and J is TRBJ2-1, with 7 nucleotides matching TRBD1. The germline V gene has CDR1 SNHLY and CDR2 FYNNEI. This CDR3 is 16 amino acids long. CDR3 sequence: CASREETGSGNVEQFF. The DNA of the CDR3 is TGTGCCAGCAGGGAAGAGACAGGGAGCGGTAATGTTGAGCAGTTCTTC.

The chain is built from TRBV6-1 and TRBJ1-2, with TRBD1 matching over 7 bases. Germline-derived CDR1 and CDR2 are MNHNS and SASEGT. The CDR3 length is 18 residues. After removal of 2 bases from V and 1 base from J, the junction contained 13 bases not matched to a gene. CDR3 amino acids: CASSESGMGQLLNYGYTF. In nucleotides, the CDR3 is TGTGCCAGCAGTGAATCCGGTATGGGACAGCTCCTTAACTATGGCTACACCTTC.

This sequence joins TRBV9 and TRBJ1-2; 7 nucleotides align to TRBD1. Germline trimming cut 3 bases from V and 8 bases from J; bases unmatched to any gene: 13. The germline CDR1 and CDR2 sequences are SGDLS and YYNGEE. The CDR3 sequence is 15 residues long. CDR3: CASSEGLGQGGGYTF. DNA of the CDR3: TGTGCCAGCAGCGAGGGGTTGGGGCAGGGGGGCGGCTACACCTTC.

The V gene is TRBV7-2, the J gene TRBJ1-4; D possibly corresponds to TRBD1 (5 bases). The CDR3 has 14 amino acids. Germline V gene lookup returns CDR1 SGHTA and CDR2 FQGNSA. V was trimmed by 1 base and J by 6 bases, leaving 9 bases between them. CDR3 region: CASSLEQDDEKLFF. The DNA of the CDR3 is TGTGCCAGCAGCTTAGAACAGGATGATGAAAAACTGTTTTTT.

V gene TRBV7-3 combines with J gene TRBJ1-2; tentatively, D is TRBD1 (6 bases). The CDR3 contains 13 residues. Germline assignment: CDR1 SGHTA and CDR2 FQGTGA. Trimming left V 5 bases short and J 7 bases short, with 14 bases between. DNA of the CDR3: TGTGCCAGCAGCGCTCAGGGAGGGGGTGGCTACACCTTC. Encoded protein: CASSAQGGGGYTF.

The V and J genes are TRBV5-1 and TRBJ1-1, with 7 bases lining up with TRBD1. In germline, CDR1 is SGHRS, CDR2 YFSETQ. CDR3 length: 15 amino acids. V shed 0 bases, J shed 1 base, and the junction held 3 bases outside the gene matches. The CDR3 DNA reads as TGCGCCAGCAGCTTGGACAGGGGAGAGAACACTGAAGCTTTCTTT. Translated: CASSLDRGENTEAFF.

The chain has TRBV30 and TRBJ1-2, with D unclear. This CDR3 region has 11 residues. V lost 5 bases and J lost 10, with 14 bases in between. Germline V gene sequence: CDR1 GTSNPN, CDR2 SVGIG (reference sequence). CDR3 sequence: CAWSSATLYTF. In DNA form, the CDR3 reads TGTGCCTGGTCTTCAGCGACGCTCTACACCTTC.

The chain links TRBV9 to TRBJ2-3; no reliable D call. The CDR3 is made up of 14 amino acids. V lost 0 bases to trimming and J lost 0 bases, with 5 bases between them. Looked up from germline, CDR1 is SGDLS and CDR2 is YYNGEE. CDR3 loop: CASSVAPSTDTQYF. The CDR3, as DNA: TGTGCCAGCAGCGTAGCCCCAAGCACAGATACGCAGTATTTT. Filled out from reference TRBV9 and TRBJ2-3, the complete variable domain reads DSGVTQTPKHLITATGQRVTLRCSPRSGDLSVYWYQQSLDQGLQFLIQYYNGEERAKGNILERFSAQQFPDLHSELNLSSLELGDSALYFCASSVAPSTDTQYFGPGTRLTVL.

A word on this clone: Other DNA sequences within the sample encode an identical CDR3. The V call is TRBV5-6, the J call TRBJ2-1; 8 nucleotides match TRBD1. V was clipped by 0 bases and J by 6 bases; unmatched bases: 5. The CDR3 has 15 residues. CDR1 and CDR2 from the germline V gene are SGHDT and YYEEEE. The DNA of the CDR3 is TGTGCCAGCAGCTTGGGGACAGGGCAGTTCAATGAGCAGTTCTTC. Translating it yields CASSLGTGQFNEQFF. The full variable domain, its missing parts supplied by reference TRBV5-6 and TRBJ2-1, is DAGVTQSPTHLIKTRGQQVTLRCSPKSGHDTVSWYQQALGQGPQFIFQYYEEEERQRGNFPDRFSGHQFPNYSSELNVNALLLGDSALYLCASSLGTGQFNEQFFGPGTRLTVL.

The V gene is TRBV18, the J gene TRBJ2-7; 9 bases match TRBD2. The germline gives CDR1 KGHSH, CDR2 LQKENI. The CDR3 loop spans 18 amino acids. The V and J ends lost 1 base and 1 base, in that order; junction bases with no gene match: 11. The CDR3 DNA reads TGTGCCAGCTCACCACTTTCGCGGGGGGGCCCAGCGTCCTACGAGCAGTACTTC. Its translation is CASSPLSRGGPASYEQYF.

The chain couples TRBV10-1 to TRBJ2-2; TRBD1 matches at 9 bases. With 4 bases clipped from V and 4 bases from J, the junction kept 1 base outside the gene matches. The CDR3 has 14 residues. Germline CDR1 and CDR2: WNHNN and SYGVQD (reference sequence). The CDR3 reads CASSGTGATGELFF. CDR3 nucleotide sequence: TGCGCCAGCAGTGGGACAGGGGCCACCGGGGAGCTGTTTTTT.

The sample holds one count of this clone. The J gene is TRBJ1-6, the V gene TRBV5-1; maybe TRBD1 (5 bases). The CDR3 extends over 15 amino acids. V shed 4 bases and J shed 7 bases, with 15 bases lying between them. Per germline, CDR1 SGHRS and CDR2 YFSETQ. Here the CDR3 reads CASSPGGNMNSPLHF. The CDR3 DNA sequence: TGCGCCAGCAGCCCGGGGGGAAATATGAATTCACCCCTCCACTTT. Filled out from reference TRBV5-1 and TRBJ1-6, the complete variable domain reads KAGVTQTPRYLIKTRGQQVTLSCSPISGHRSVSWYQQTPGQGLQFLFEYFSETQRNKGNFPGRFSGRQFSNSRSEMNVSTLELGDSALYLCASSPGGNMNSPLHFGNGTRLTVT.

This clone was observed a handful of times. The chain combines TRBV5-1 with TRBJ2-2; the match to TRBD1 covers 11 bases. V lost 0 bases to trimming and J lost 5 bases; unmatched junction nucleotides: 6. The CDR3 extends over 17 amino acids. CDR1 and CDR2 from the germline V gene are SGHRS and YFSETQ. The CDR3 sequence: CASSLDGQGARTGELFF. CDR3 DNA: TGCGCCAGCAGCTTGGACGGACAGGGGGCGCGTACCGGGGAGCTGTTTTTT.

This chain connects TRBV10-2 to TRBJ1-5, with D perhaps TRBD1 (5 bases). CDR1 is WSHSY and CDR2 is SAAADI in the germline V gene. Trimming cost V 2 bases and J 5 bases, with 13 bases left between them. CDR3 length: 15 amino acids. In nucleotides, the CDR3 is TGCGCCAGCAGTGAGGGAGGGGATTCTGATCAGCCCCAGCATTTT. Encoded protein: CASSEGGDSDQPQHF.

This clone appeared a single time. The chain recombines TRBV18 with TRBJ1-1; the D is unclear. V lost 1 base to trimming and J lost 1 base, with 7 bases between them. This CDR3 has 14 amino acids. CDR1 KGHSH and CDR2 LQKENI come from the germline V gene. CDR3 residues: CASSPLAGNTEAFF. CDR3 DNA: TGTGCCAGCTCACCACTCGCGGGGAACACTGAAGCTTTCTTT.

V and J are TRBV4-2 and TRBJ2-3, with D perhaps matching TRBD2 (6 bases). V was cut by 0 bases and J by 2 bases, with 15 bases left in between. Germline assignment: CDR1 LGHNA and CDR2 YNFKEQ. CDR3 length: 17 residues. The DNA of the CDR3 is TGTGCCAGCAGCCAAGAGAGGGCCGGGGGAGTCACAGATACGCAGTATTTT. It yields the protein CASSQERAGGVTDTQYF.

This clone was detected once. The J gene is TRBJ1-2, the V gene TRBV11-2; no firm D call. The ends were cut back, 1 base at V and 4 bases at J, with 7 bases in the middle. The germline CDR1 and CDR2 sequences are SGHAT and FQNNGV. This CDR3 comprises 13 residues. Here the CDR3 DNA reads TGTGCCAGCAGCTTAGGTCCGGGCTATGGCTACACCTTC. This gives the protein CASSLGPGYGYTF.

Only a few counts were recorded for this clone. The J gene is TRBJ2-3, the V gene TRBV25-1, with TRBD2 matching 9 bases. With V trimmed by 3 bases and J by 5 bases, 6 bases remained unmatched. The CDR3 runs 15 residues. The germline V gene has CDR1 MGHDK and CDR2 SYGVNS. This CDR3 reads CASSEVAGAGDTQYF. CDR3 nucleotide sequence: TGTGCCAGCAGTGAGGTAGCGGGGGCGGGAGATACGCAGTATTTT.

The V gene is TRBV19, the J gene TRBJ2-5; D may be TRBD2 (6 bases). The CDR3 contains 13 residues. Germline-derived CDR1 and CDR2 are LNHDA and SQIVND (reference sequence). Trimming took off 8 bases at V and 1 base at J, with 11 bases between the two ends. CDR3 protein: CASGGGVQETQYF. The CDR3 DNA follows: TGTGCCAGTGGTGGAGGGGTCCAAGAGACCCAGTACTTC.

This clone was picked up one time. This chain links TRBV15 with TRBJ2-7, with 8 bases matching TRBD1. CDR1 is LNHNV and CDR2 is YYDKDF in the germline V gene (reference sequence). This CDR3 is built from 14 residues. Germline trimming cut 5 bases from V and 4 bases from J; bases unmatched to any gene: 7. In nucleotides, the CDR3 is TGTGCCACCAGCTTCAGGACAGGGCTGTACGAGCAGTACTTC. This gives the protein CATSFRTGLYEQYF.

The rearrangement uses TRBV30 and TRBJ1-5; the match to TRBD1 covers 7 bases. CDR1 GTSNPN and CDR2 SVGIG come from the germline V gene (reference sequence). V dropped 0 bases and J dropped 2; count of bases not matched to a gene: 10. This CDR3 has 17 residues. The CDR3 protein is CAWSVGQGQYGNQPQHF. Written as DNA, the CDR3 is TGTGCCTGGAGTGTTGGTCAGGGACAGTATGGCAATCAGCCCCAGCATTTT.

Here the CDR3 reads CAWSVASGADTQYF. DNA for the CDR3: TGTGCCTGGAGTGTAGCTTCAGGGGCAGATACGCAGTATTTT. The chain links TRBV30 to TRBJ2-3; D perhaps matches TRBD1 (6 bases). Deletions cut 0 bases from V and 4 bases from J, with 11 bases between. From germline, CDR1 is GTSNPN and CDR2 SVGIG (reference sequence). This CDR3 has 14 residues.

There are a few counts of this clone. CDR3 nucleotide sequence: TGCGCCAGCAGCCAAGAGGACACCCTCCTGGGCGAGCAGTACTTC. This sequence encodes CASSQEDTLLGEQYF. The chain combines TRBV4-1 with TRBJ2-7, with TRBD1 as a possible D gene (5 bases). Germline V gene data show CDR1 as MGHRA and CDR2 as YSYEKL. CDR3 size: 15 residues. The germline V and J ends were trimmed by 0 bases and 6 bases, with 15 bases remaining between them.

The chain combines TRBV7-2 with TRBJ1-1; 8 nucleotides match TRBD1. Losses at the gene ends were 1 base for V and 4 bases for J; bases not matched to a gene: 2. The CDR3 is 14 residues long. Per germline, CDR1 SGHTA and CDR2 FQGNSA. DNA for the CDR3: TGTGCCAGCAGCTTAGACACAGGGGGCACTGAAGCTTTCTTT. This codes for CASSLDTGGTEAFF.

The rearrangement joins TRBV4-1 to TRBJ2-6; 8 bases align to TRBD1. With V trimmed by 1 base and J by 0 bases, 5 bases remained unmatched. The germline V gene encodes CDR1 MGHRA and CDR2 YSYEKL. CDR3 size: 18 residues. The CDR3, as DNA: TGCGCCAGCAGCCAAGCTACAGGGGGTTTCTCTGGGGCCAACGTCCTGACTTTC. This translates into CASSQATGGFSGANVLTF.

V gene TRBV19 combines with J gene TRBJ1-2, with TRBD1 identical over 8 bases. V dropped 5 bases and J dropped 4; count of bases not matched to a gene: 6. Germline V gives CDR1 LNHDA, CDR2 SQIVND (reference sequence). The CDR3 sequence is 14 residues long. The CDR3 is CASSYDGTGYGYTF. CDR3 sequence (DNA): TGTGCCAGTAGTTATGATGGGACAGGCTATGGCTACACCTTC.

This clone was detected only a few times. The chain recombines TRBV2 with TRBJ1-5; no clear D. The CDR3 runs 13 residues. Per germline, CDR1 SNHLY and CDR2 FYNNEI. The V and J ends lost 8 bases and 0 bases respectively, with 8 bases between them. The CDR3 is CASSSYSNQPQHF. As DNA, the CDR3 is TGTGCCAGCTCTAGTTATAGCAATCAGCCCCAGCATTTT.

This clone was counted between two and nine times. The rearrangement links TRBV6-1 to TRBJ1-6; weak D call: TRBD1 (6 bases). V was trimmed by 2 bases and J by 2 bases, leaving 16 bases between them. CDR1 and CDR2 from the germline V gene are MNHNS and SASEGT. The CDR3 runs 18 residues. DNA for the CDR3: TGTGCCAGCAGTGAATTATTCGGGGGGGGCACCTATAATTCACCCCTCCACTTT. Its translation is CASSELFGGGTYNSPLHF.

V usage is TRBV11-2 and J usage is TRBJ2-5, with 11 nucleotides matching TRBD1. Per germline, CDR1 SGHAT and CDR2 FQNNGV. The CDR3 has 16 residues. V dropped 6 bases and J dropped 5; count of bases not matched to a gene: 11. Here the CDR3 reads CASRSGQGDNRETQYF. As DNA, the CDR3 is TGTGCCAGCAGATCGGGACAGGGGGACAACAGGGAGACCCAGTACTTC. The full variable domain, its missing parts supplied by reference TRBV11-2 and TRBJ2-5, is EAGVAQSPRYKIIEKRQSVAFWCNPISGHATLYWYQQILGQGPKLLIQFQNNGVVDDSQLPKDRFSAERLKGVDSTLKIQPAKLEDSAVYLCASRSGQGDNRETQYFGPGTRLLVL.

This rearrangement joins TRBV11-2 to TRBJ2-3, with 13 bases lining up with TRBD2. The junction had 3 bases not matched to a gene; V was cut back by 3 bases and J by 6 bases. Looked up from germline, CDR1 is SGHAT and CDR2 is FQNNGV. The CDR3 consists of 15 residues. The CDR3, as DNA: TGTGCCAGCAGCTTCACTAGCGGGGGGGCGGATACGCAGTATTTT. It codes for CASSFTSGGADTQYF.

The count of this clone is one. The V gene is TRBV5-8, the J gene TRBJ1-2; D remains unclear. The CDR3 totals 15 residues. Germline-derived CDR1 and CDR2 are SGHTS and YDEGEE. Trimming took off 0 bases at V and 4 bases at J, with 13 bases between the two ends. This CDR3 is CASSLAGASGYGYTF. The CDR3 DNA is TGTGCCAGCAGCTTGGCCGGAGCCTCGGGCTATGGCTACACCTTC.

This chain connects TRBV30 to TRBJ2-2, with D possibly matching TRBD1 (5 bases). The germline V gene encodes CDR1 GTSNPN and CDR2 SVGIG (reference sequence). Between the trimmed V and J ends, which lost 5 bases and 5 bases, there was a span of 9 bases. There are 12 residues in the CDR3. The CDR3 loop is CAWWSGTGELFF. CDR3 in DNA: TGTGCCTGGTGGTCAGGGACCGGGGAGCTGTTTTTT.